The 32 T cell receptor beta chains listed next were all sequenced from one sample in a study of neurological immune-mediated disorders. From the 5' RACE reads, TCRdb called clonotypes with MiXCR, one entry per CDR3 protein. The table records tens of thousands of distinct CDR3 sequences, 4.5% to 7.5% of them present only once. Time point meaning: longitudinal time-point 2. Sequenced material: PBMCs. The receptors originated from a woman in her sixties or seventies with multiple sclerosis.

This clonotype was counted at least ten times. The rearrangement joins TRBV20-1 to TRBJ2-7; 7 bases agree with TRBD1. Germline V CDR1 and CDR2: DFQATT, SNEGSKA (reference sequence). V dropped 6 bases and J dropped 0; count of bases not matched to a gene: 5. CDR3 size: 13 residues. CDR3 bases: TGCAGTGCCCCGACAGGGTTCTCCTACGAGCAGTACTTC. The encoded protein is CSAPTGFSYEQYF.

This clonotype was observed at least ten times. CDR3 nucleotides: TGTGCCAGCAGTCCCATCGGGACGAAGCGCTACGAGCAGTACTTC. Encoded protein: CASSPIGTKRYEQYF. This chain joins TRBV12-3 or TRBV12-4 and TRBJ2-7; D is perhaps TRBD1 or TRBD2 (5 bases each). CDR3 length: 15 residues. V gave up 5 bases and J gave up 3 bases, with 17 bases separating them.

This clonotype was detected many times. This chain's CDR3 is CASSPQGMIYGYTF. CDR3 nucleotides: TGTGCCAGCAGTCCACAGGGAATGATCTATGGCTACACCTTC. The J gene is TRBJ1-2, the V gene TRBV12-3 or TRBV12-4; D perhaps matches TRBD1 (6 bases). V was clipped by 5 bases and J by 4 bases, with 14 bases between them. This CDR3 is 14 amino acids long.

This clonotype appeared many times. This rearrangement joins TRBV7-9 to TRBJ2-1, with TRBD2 matching 9 bases. V trimming: 3 bases; J trimming: 1 base; junction bases outside the gene matches: 10. The CDR3 sequence is 18 residues long. The germline gives CDR1 SEHNR, CDR2 FQNEAQ (reference sequence). The CDR3 is CASSFPLRGGESYNEQFF. As DNA, the CDR3 is TGTGCCAGCAGCTTTCCTCTCCGCGGGGGGGAGTCCTACAATGAGCAGTTCTTC.

This clonotype was counted at least ten times. V gene TRBV7-2 combines with J gene TRBJ2-3; TRBD2 matches 8 bases. V lost 1 base and J lost 0; bases outside the gene matches: 9. The CDR3 consists of 18 residues. Looked up from germline, CDR1 is SGHTA and CDR2 is FQGNSA. The chain's CDR3 is CASSLVWGAGASTDTQYF. As DNA, the CDR3 is TGTGCCAGCAGCTTAGTTTGGGGAGCGGGGGCCAGCACAGATACGCAGTATTTT.

In this sample, this clonotype turned up many times. The rearrangement uses TRBV5-6 and TRBJ1-5, with D perhaps matching TRBD1 (6 bases). Germline CDR1 is SGHDT and CDR2 is YYEEEE. V shed 0 bases and J shed 0 bases, with 10 bases lying between them. The CDR3 extends over 16 amino acids. In DNA, the CDR3 is TGTGCCAGCAGCTTGGGGACAGCTTATAGCAATCAGCCCCAGCATTTT. Amino acids: CASSLGTAYSNQPQHF.

This clonotype was counted many times. The genes are TRBV29-1 and TRBJ2-1, with D perhaps TRBD1 (6 bases). The CDR3 runs 11 residues. Germline lookup yields CDR1 SQVTM and CDR2 ANQGSEA. Trimming stripped 4 bases from V and 6 bases from J, with 7 bases between. The DNA for the CDR3 is TGCAGCGTTGGACAGGTCAATGAGCAGTTCTTC. As protein: CSVGQVNEQFF.

The CDR3 loop reads CATSPPVYQGKDTQYF. DNA of the CDR3: TGTGCCACCAGCCCCCCCGTCTACCAGGGTAAAGATACGCAGTATTTT. The chain recombines TRBV15 with TRBJ2-3; D possibly corresponds to TRBD1 (5 bases). The CDR3 is 16 amino acids. Trimming stripped 5 bases from V and 5 bases from J, with 20 bases between. Germline lookup yields CDR1 LNHNV and CDR2 YYDKDF (reference sequence). The complete variable domain, with remaining parts taken from reference TRBV15 and TRBJ2-3, reads DAMVIQNPRYQVTQFGKPVTLSCSQTLNHNVMYWYQQKSSQAPKLLFHYYDKDFNNEADTPDNFQSRRPNTSFCFLDIRSPGLGDTAMYLCATSPPVYQGKDTQYFGPGTRLTVL.

This clonotype has at least ten counts. This chain connects TRBV12-3 or TRBV12-4 to TRBJ2-7, with 8 bases aligning to TRBD2. The CDR3 sequence is 13 residues long. V was clipped by 8 bases and J by 3 bases; unmatched bases: 6. As DNA, the CDR3 is TGTGCCAGCGGGGGCGGGGGGCACTACGAGCAGTACTTC. Its translation: CASGGGGHYEQYF.

Ten or more counts support this clonotype. V and J are TRBV29-1 and TRBJ2-5; maybe TRBD2 (6 bases). The V and J ends lost 4 bases and 3 bases respectively, with 6 bases between them. The CDR3 is 11 amino acids. Germline V gene data show CDR1 as SQVTM and CDR2 as ANQGSEA. For the CDR3, the DNA is TGCAGCGTTGGGGGGGAAGAGACCCAGTACTTC. Translating it yields CSVGGEETQYF.

This clonotype was recorded at least ten times. V gene TRBV3-1 combines with J gene TRBJ1-1; no firm D call. This CDR3 has 16 residues. In germline, CDR1 is LGHDT, CDR2 YNNKEL (reference sequence). The V end lost 0 bases, the J end lost 6 bases, and 17 bases lay between the germline ends. The CDR3 bases are TGTGCCAGCAGCCAAGATGAAACACCTGGTAGGGCTGAAGCTTTCTTT. Protein: CASSQDETPGRAEAFF.

This clonotype was observed at least ten times. The chain recombines TRBV28 with TRBJ2-5; D is perhaps TRBD1 (6 bases). There are 13 residues in the CDR3. V was pared by 5 bases and J by 3 bases, with 10 bases between. Germline-derived CDR1 and CDR2 are MDHEN and SYDVKM. The CDR3 reads CASSRDTKETQYF. The DNA for the CDR3 is TGTGCCAGCAGTCGGGACACTAAAGAGACCCAGTACTTC. Looking up the rest from reference TRBV28 and TRBJ2-5 gives the full variable domain: DVKVTQSSRYLVKRTGEKVFLECVQDMDHENMFWYRQDPGLGLRLIYFSYDVKMKEKGDIPEGYSVSREKKERFSLILESASTNQTSMYLCASSRDTKETQYFGPGTRLLVL.

This clonotype was seen many times. The rearrangement uses TRBV20-1 and TRBJ1-3; no firm D call. V lost 0 bases and J 7 bases, leaving 13 bases between the germline ends. The CDR3 spans 14 residues. Per germline, CDR1 DFQATT and CDR2 SNEGSKA (reference sequence). The CDR3 spells CSARDLLAGNTIYF. CDR3 DNA sequence: TGCAGTGCTAGAGATCTCCTGGCGGGGAACACCATATATTTT.

This clonotype was picked up a small number of times. The chain couples TRBV12-3 or TRBV12-4 to TRBJ2-2; 13 bases match TRBD2. This CDR3 region has 17 residues. V was clipped by 5 bases and J by 4 bases; unmatched bases: 7. The chain's CDR3 is CASSLPGLAGTTGELFF. DNA of the CDR3: TGTGCCAGCAGTCTACCGGGACTAGCGGGGACCACCGGGGAGCTGTTTTTT.

This clonotype was picked up many times. V is TRBV7-2 and J is TRBJ2-5; D ambiguous. There are 14 residues in the CDR3. V gave up 0 bases and J gave up 3 bases, with 8 bases separating them. Germline CDR1 SGHTA, CDR2 FQGNSA. CDR3 amino acids: CASSLASTEETQYF. CDR3 in DNA: TGTGCCAGCAGCTTAGCAAGTACGGAAGAGACCCAGTACTTC.

Ten or more counts support this clonotype. The CDR3 DNA sequence: TGCGCCAGCAGCCTCGGGACAGAAAATCAGCCCCAGCATTTT. Amino acid sequence: CASSLGTENQPQHF. The chain joins TRBV5-1 to TRBJ1-5; 7 positions match TRBD1. J lost 4 bases, V lost 4 bases, and 5 bases had no gene match. The CDR3 is 14 amino acids. Germline V gene lookup returns CDR1 SGHRS and CDR2 YFSETQ.

This chain uses TRBV5-1 with TRBJ2-7; D might be TRBD1 (5 bases). Germline V gene data show CDR1 as SGHRS and CDR2 as YFSETQ. V was pared by 4 bases and J by 3 bases, with 11 bases between. The CDR3 sequence is 13 residues long. The CDR3 protein is CASSDDSFYEQYF. Written as DNA, the CDR3 is TGCGCCAGCAGCGACGACAGTTTCTACGAGCAGTACTTC.

This clonotype showed up just a few times. The CDR3 coding sequence is TGCGCCAGCAGCTTGGGGCCCGGGGGGCGAACCGGGGAGCTGTTTTTT. Its protein is CASSLGPGGRTGELFF. The chain joins TRBV5-1 to TRBJ2-2; maybe TRBD2 (7 bases). V gave up 0 bases and J gave up 5 bases, with 14 bases separating them. CDR1 SGHRS and CDR2 YFSETQ come from the germline V gene. The CDR3 loop spans 16 amino acids. Full variable domain (remainder filled in from reference TRBV5-1 and TRBJ2-2): KAGVTQTPRYLIKTRGQQVTLSCSPISGHRSVSWYQQTPGQGLQFLFEYFSETQRNKGNFPGRFSGRQFSNSRSEMNVSTLELGDSALYLCASSLGPGGRTGELFFGEGSRLTVL.

As to this clonotype: Sequence at one end of the junction differs from germline and may be a read error. The chain's CDR3 is CTSSLGGAGRSGANVLTF. Here the CDR3 DNA reads TGTACCAGCAGCTTGGGGGGTGCGGGACGCTCTGGGGCCAACGTCCTGACTTTC. V gene TRBV5-4 combines with J gene TRBJ2-6; a weak D match, TRBD2 (6 bases). CDR1 and CDR2 (germline): SGHNT, YYREEE (reference sequence). The length of the CDR3 is 18 residues. Full variable domain (rest looked up from reference TRBV5-4 and TRBJ2-6): ETGVTQSPTHLIKTRGQQVTLRCSSQSGHNTVSWYQQALGQGPQFIFQYYREEENGRGNFPPRFSGLQFPNYSSELNVNALELDDSALYLCTSSLGGAGRSGANVLTFGAGSRLTVL.

This clonotype was seen repeatedly, ten times or more. The chain carries TRBV28 and TRBJ2-2; 10 bases align to TRBD1. The CDR3 is 15 amino acids. Germline V gene data show CDR1 as MDHEN and CDR2 as SYDVKM. Trimming cost V 6 bases and J 1 base; bases outside gene matches: 2. As DNA, the CDR3 is TGTGCCAGCAGAAGGGACAGGGGGAACACCGGGGAGCTGTTTTTT. Encoded protein: CASRRDRGNTGELFF.

This clonotype appeared a few times. The rearrangement uses TRBV4-1 and TRBJ1-2; 10 positions match TRBD1. This CDR3 contains 14 residues. Germline V gene data show CDR1 as MGHRA and CDR2 as YSYEKL. Trimming at V came to 1 base and at J to 8 bases, leaving 4 bases not matched to a gene. Written as DNA, the CDR3 is TGCGCCAGCAGCCAAGCCGGGACAGGGGACGGCTACACCTTC. Protein sequence: CASSQAGTGDGYTF.

This clonotype was seen a handful of times. This rearrangement joins TRBV30 to TRBJ2-7, with D unresolved. The CDR3 is 15 amino acids. CDR1 and CDR2 (germline): GTSNPN, SVGIG (reference sequence). The V end was cut by 1 base, the J end by 9 bases, with 22 bases between. The CDR3 is CAWSAADRPANGQYF. CDR3 in DNA: TGTGCCTGGAGTGCTGCGGACCGCCCGGCCAACGGGCAGTACTTC.

This clonotype was counted many times. CDR3 loop: CSAPAGGGDNSPLHF. The CDR3 DNA sequence: TGCAGTGCTCCCGCTGGAGGGGGAGATAATTCACCCCTCCACTTT. The V and J genes are TRBV20-1 and TRBJ1-6, with a possible D match to TRBD1 (6 bases). Germline V gives CDR1 DFQATT, CDR2 SNEGSKA (reference sequence). CDR3 size: 15 residues. V gave up 5 bases and J gave up 5 bases, with 16 bases separating them.

This clonotype was detected ten times or more. The chain uses TRBV6-2 or TRBV6-3 and TRBJ2-7, with 8 nucleotides matching TRBD1. Per germline, CDR1 MNHEY and CDR2 SVGEGT. CDR3 size: 12 residues. After removal of 8 bases from V and 2 bases from J, the junction contained 2 bases not matched to a gene. The CDR3 reads CASGTGPYEQYF. The CDR3 nucleotides read TGTGCCAGCGGGACAGGCCCCTACGAGCAGTACTTC.

Many counts were recorded for this clonotype. The chain has TRBV7-2 and TRBJ2-7; D might be TRBD1 (6 bases). V shed 1 base and J shed 5 bases, with 15 bases lying between them. The CDR3 is 15 amino acids. The germline V gene encodes CDR1 SGHTA and CDR2 FQGNSA. CDR3 bases: TGTGCCAGCAGCTTAGGGGGGCCGGTTGGCGACGAGCAGTACTTC. Amino acids: CASSLGGPVGDEQYF.

This clonotype has a count of ten or more. This chain links TRBV15 with TRBJ2-1, with no clear D. CDR1 and CDR2 (germline): LNHNV, YYDKDF (reference sequence). The CDR3 has 13 amino acids. V lost 0 bases and J 10 bases, leaving 10 bases between the germline ends. CDR3 protein: CATSRDLGKEQFF. CDR3 DNA: TGTGCCACCAGCAGAGATCTGGGAAAGGAGCAGTTCTTC. Full variable domain (missing parts from reference TRBV15 and TRBJ2-1): DAMVIQNPRYQVTQFGKPVTLSCSQTLNHNVMYWYQQKSSQAPKLLFHYYDKDFNNEADTPDNFQSRRPNTSFCFLDIRSPGLGDTAMYLCATSRDLGKEQFFGPGTRLTVL.

This clonotype was seen many times. The V gene is TRBV7-8, the J gene TRBJ1-5, with D hard to call. V lost 0 bases and J lost 7, with 13 bases in between. This CDR3 is built from 15 residues. Germline CDR1 reads SGHVS; CDR2 reads FQNEAQ. In nucleotides, the CDR3 is TGTGCCAGCAGCTTAGCCCTAAATCCCTTCCAGCCCCAGCATTTT. Translated: CASSLALNPFQPQHF.

This clonotype was seen ten or more times. The genes are TRBV29-1 and TRBJ1-2; D remains unclear. Trimming cost V 8 bases and J 4 bases, with 14 bases left between them. The CDR3 loop spans 12 amino acids. The germline V gene encodes CDR1 SQVTM and CDR2 ANQGSEA. The DNA of the CDR3 is TGCAGCTTCTCGCACGGAATCTATGGCTACACCTTC. As protein: CSFSHGIYGYTF.

This chain joins TRBV30 and TRBJ2-2, with 9 positions matching TRBD1. CDR1 is GTSNPN, CDR2 SVGIG, per germline (reference sequence). J was trimmed by 4 bases and V by 3 bases; bases with no gene match: 6. The CDR3 consists of 15 residues. The CDR3 DNA reads TGTGCCTGGAGAGGGGACAGGGATTCCACCGGGGAGCTGTTTTTT. Its translation is CAWRGDRDSTGELFF.

This clonotype was seen many times. The chain couples TRBV5-1 to TRBJ2-1; tentative D call: TRBD2 (5 bases). Trimming shortened V by 4 bases and J by 5 bases, and 16 bases separated the two germline ends. Germline CDR1 reads SGHRS; CDR2 reads YFSETQ. CDR3 size: 15 residues. CDR3 DNA sequence: TGCGCCAGCAGCGTAGCCGGGGAGAGGGACAATGAGCAGTTCTTC. Residues: CASSVAGERDNEQFF. Full variable domain (outside the CDR3, taken from reference TRBV5-1 and TRBJ2-1): KAGVTQTPRYLIKTRGQQVTLSCSPISGHRSVSWYQQTPGQGLQFLFEYFSETQRNKGNFPGRFSGRQFSNSRSEMNVSTLELGDSALYLCASSVAGERDNEQFFGPGTRLTVL.

The chain uses TRBV7-2 and TRBJ2-1, with a tentative D call TRBD2 (7 bases). The germline CDR1 and CDR2 sequences are SGHTA and FQGNSA. This CDR3 comprises 16 residues. V lost 0 bases and J lost 5, with 14 bases in between. This chain's CDR3 is CASSLAGGQLNNEQFF. The CDR3 coding sequence is TGTGCCAGCAGCTTAGCGGGGGGGCAGCTGAACAATGAGCAGTTCTTC. Based on the CDR3 plus reference TRBV7-2 and TRBJ2-1, the full variable domain is GAGVSQSPSNKVTEKGKDVELRCDPISGHTALYWYRQSLGQGLEFLIYFQGNSAPDKSGLPSDRFSAERTGGSVSTLTIQRTQQEDSAVYLCASSLAGGQLNNEQFFGPGTRLTVL.

The CDR3 DNA follows: TGTGCCAGCAGCTTCAGGACAGGGGTTGCCACTGAAGCTTTCTTT. Amino acids: CASSFRTGVATEAFF. This chain uses TRBV7-9 with TRBJ1-1, with 9 bases fitting TRBD1. The germline gives CDR1 SEHNR, CDR2 FQNEAQ (reference sequence). V trimming: 3 bases; J trimming: 4 bases; junction bases outside the gene matches: 6. The CDR3 totals 15 residues.